This T cell receptor beta chain was captured by sequencing in a study of monozygotic twins with cystic fibrosis. The study, taken as a whole, reports: V usage most resembled the co-twin in 13 of 16 pairs. The repertoire was suggested to be naive-dominated, clonality median around 0.01. Monozygotic CF twins shared more identical nucleotide clonotypes than unrelated patients.

As regards this clone: The antigen is unknown.

Trimming removed 8 bases at V and 7 bases at J, with 12 bases between. CDR3 size: 13 residues. Per germline, CDR1 SNHLY and CDR2 FYNNEI. Profiled with immunoSEQ multiplex PCR; TCRdb holds only in-frame clones, not every one. The table lists around 25,000 clones, approximately 89% of them singletons, with 0.25% to 0.35% in the top ten. Sequenced: blood. The chain recombines TRBV2 with TRBJ1-6, with TRBD1 as a possible D gene (6 bases). The receptor was derived from a girl aged 2 to 10 with cystic fibrosis. The CDR3 region is CASLPDRNSPLHF. CDR3 sequence (DNA): TGTGCCAGCTTGCCCGACAGGAATTCACCCCTCCACTTT.